This T cell receptor beta chain appears in the sequencing data of a study of graft-versus-host responses after intestinal transplantation. Study summary: Transplants were multivisceral, liver-intestinal, or isolated intestinal. Every one of the recipients received anti-thymocyte globulin induction and afterwards took tacrolimus and steroids for approximately 3 years.

As concerns this clone: Its antigen is as yet unknown.

Broader study findings: Some GvH clones appeared in ileal mucosa or blood before recipient bone marrow. Across patients carrying graft-donor T cell macrochimerism, allografts held high graft-versus-host to host-versus-graft clonal ratios.

The CDR3 covers 13 residues. Germline V gene sequence: CDR1 LNHDA, CDR2 SQIVND (reference sequence). V dropped 2 bases and J dropped 3 bases, with 7 bases sitting between them. TCRdb keeps only in-frame clones here, not all; method: immunoSEQ multiplex PCR. The table shows 45,000 to 55,000 clones, with over 80% occurring only once. The sequence was obtained from a human patient who received an intestinal transplant, so some T cells may come from the graft donor. This chain uses TRBV19 with TRBJ1-1; D call uncertain. The specimen comprised PBMCs, sampled around 820 days after a first intestinal transplant, on the day of a second. In DNA, the CDR3 is TGTGCCAGTAGTATAAACACTTACACTGAAGCTTTCTTT. Translating it yields CASSINTYTEAFF.